This T cell receptor (beta chain) was recorded in a study of blood T cell repertoires in COVID-19. Looking at the study overall: COVID-19 samples collected from the United States, Italy and Spain covered acute and convalescent phases. In each case, the material was cDNA or gDNA derived from T cells, B-cell-depleted T cells, or PBMCs.

In the original analysis: Estimation of nucleated cell counts relied on the amplification of reference gene primers. TCRdb keeps only in-frame clones here, not all; method: immunoSEQ multiplex PCR. For V, J and clone size, that table is used; D and trimming come from the DNA. The sample has approximately 130,000 clones, just under 85% seen once. Germline loops: CDR1 MNHNY, CDR2 SVGAGI (reference sequence). Trimming at V came to 6 bases and at J to 7 bases, leaving 8 bases not matched to a gene. The CDR3 sequence is 14 residues long. The gene calls are TRBV6-6 and TRBJ1-2, with 10 bases lining up with TRBD1. The sample taken for sequencing was peripheral blood. The TCR was taken from a human donor in a cohort sampled during active COVID-19. CDR3 in amino acids: CASRLMGDRGGYTF. The CDR3 DNA is TGTGCCAGCAGGCTCATGGGGGACAGGGGTGGCTACACCTTC.